This T cell receptor beta chain was recovered during a study of blood T cells in healthy people across ages. About this clonotype: Antigen: not known.

Study-level findings and limits: Roughly linear age-related decline in beta diversity appeared, significant by age roughly 40.

Each sample yielded at least 6 million isolated PBMCs. The second PCR ran about 6 to 11 cycles with a sample-barcoded 5' primer and J-beta primers. TCRdb re-called the 5' RACE reads with MiXCR, one entry per CDR3 protein. The top ten hold roughly 8.2% of the sample, which has around 1,500,000 distinct CDR3 sequences, 25% to 30% seen once. The sequencing sample was made of blood. This TCR came from a woman in her thirties in good health.

CDR3 sequence (DNA): TGTGCCAGCAGCCCGGCGGGAAACACCATATATTTT. Translating gives CASSPAGNTIYF. The chain carries TRBV7-2 and TRBJ1-3, with unresolved D. V lost 5 bases and J lost 4, with 6 bases in between. The germline V gene encodes CDR1 SGHTA and CDR2 FQGNSA. The CDR3 is 12 amino acids.